There are a few counts of the clone carrying this T cell receptor beta chain. What it binds is not known. Sequencing used cDNA as its template, made by extracting RNA and reverse transcribing it. The protocol was immunoSEQ multiplex PCR, while the TCRdb copy is restricted to in-frame clones and leaves out a portion. This sample yields approximately 300,000 clones, of which over 45% are seen a single time; approximately 2% belongs to the top ten. The germline V gene encodes CDR1 SGHTA and CDR2 FQGNSA. V trimming: 6 bases; J trimming: 2 bases; junction bases outside the gene matches: 5. CDR3 size: 15 residues. This sample is part of a study of CD8+ T cells in alopecia areata. Turning to the study itself: Tofacitinib administration to treated patients was oral, at 5 to 10 mg twice daily.

Study observations and caveats: Treatment with tofacitinib significantly lowered scalp clonality and reduced expanded CD8+ clones among the top 100.

Specified treatment: oral pan-JAK inhibitor, 5-10 mg twice daily. This receptor was identified in a human donor with alopecia areata. Sequences were derived from CD4+ T cells sorted from blood, sampled at week 24, from a patient treated with tofacitinib. The V call is TRBV7-2, the J call TRBJ2-7; 12 nucleotides match TRBD2. CDR3 residues: CASSRTSGDTYEQYF. CDR3 DNA sequence: TGTGCCAGCAGTCGGACTAGCGGGGATACCTACGAGCAGTACTTC.